The 7 T cell receptor beta chains below were found in one sample sequenced in a study of T cell repertoires in cytomegalovirus infection. One entry per CDR3 protein results from TCRdb running MiXCR on the reads. The profile shows roughly 230,000 distinct CDR3 sequences, 22% of them singletons. Sample: CD8+ T cells from PBMCs. These receptors were obtained from a human donor in good health (CMV status not recorded). Some clones in this sample may be carry-over from other donors' samples.

This chain uses TRBV5-6 with TRBJ2-1; TRBD2 matches 7 bases. The CDR3 spans 16 residues. Per the germline V gene, CDR1 is SGHDT and CDR2 is YYEEEE. V lost 4 bases and J lost 7; bases outside the gene matches: 14. The CDR3 reads CASSPPMKRGKNEQFF. Here the CDR3 DNA reads TGTGCCAGCAGCCCCCCGATGAAGCGGGGTAAGAATGAGCAGTTCTTC.

This clonotype was observed many times. The rearrangement uses TRBV7-2 and TRBJ2-1; the D gene could be TRBD1 or TRBD2 (5 bases each). Trimming stripped 4 bases from V and 6 bases from J, with 13 bases between. The CDR3 has 14 amino acids. CDR1 is SGHTA, CDR2 FQGNSA, per germline. The CDR3 here is CASSYPGRSNEQFF. CDR3 bases: TGTGCCAGCAGCTATCCGGGACGGAGCAATGAGCAGTTCTTC.

The chain uses TRBV9 and TRBJ1-2, with 7 bases matching TRBD1. The V gene end was trimmed by 3 bases and the J gene end by 4 bases; junction bases not matched to a gene: 9. CDR1 is SGDLS, CDR2 YYNGEE, per germline. This CDR3 has 15 residues. The CDR3 DNA sequence: TGTGCCAGCAGCGGCCGACAGGGTCAGTCCTATGGCTACACCTTC. Translating it yields CASSGRQGQSYGYTF.

V and J are TRBV20-1 and TRBJ2-1, with 9 positions matching TRBD2. This CDR3 contains 16 residues. Germline CDR1 and CDR2: DFQATT and SNEGSKA (reference sequence). V lost 3 bases, J lost 11 bases, and 17 bases stayed unmatched. The CDR3 reads CSARGLAGVGGRKQFF. The CDR3 region has the DNA TGCAGTGCTAGGGGATTAGCGGGGGTCGGAGGGCGAAAGCAGTTCTTC.

At least ten counts were recorded for this clonotype. V usage is TRBV14 and J usage is TRBJ2-1, with D possibly called TRBD1 or TRBD2 (6 bases each). V lost 0 bases to trimming and J lost 14 bases, with 14 bases between them. The CDR3 has 13 residues. Looked up from germline, CDR1 is SGHDN and CDR2 is FVKESK. For the CDR3, the DNA is TGTGCCAGCAGCCAAGATGTGGGGGGCAATGAGTTCTTC. The encoded protein is CASSQDVGGNEFF. Using reference TRBV14 and TRBJ2-1 for the parts outside the CDR3, the full variable domain is EAGVTQFPSHSVIEKGQTVTLRCDPISGHDNLYWYRRVMGKEIKFLLHFVKESKQDESGMPNNRFLAERTGGTYSTLKVQPAELEDSGVYFCASSQDVGGNEFFGPGTRLTVL.

This clonotype was detected only a few times. V usage is TRBV5-1 and J usage is TRBJ1-1; 9 bases fit TRBD1. This CDR3 comprises 12 residues. The trim removed 4 bases at V and 10 bases at J, leaving 5 bases unmatched. Germline CDR1 SGHRS, CDR2 YFSETQ. The CDR3 DNA follows: TGCGCCAGCAGCGGACAGGGGAAGGCAGCTTTCTTT. This translates into CASSGQGKAAFF.

This clonotype was observed a few times. The CDR3: CASSLPGGDLVYGYTF. The CDR3 coding sequence is TGTGCCAGCAGCTTACCGGGGGGGGATCTGGTCTATGGCTACACCTTC. The rearrangement uses TRBV7-9 and TRBJ1-2, with D possibly being TRBD1 (5 bases). V was cut by 2 bases and J by 4 bases, with 17 bases left in between. The CDR3 runs to 16 residues. Per germline, CDR1 SEHNR and CDR2 FQNEAQ (reference sequence).